The 28 T cell receptor beta chains presented below share a single source sample, sequenced in a study of blood T cell repertoires in COVID-19. Measured with immunoSEQ multiplex PCR; TCRdb has only the in-frame clones, and not every one. The sample shows some 190,000 clones, 70% to 90% of them seen only once. Sequenced sample: peripheral blood. These receptors were taken from a human donor with active or convalescent COVID-19. The donor label of this sample is uncertain.

The chain recombines TRBV27 with TRBJ2-1, with TRBD2 matching 9 bases. This CDR3 contains 16 residues. CDR1 is MNHEY, CDR2 SMNVEV, per germline (reference sequence). V was pared by 11 bases and J by 3 bases, with 14 bases of the junction left unmatched. The DNA for the CDR3 is TGTGCCCCAGCAGGTAACCCTAGCGGGGACTACAATGAGCAGTTCTTC. Its translation: CAPAGNPSGDYNEQFF.

V usage is TRBV5-1 and J usage is TRBJ2-5; possibly TRBD2 for D (5 bases). CDR1 and CDR2 from the germline V gene are SGHRS and YFSETQ. The V end lost 0 bases, the J end lost 5 bases, and 14 bases lay between the germline ends. The CDR3 is 15 residues long. The chain's CDR3 is CASSLAGVYEETQYF. The DNA of the CDR3 is TGCGCCAGCAGCTTGGCCGGGGTTTACGAGGAGACCCAGTACTTC.

This rearrangement joins TRBV3-1 (or the pseudogene TRBV3-2) to TRBJ2-7; D not certain. V lost 1 base, J lost 3 bases, and 13 bases lay in between. CDR1 LGHDT and CDR2 YNNKEL come from the germline V gene (reference sequence). The CDR3 spans 15 residues. CDR3 in amino acids: CASSQASVGVYEQYF. As DNA, the CDR3 is TGTGCCAGCAGCCAAGCGTCGGTCGGAGTCTACGAGCAGTACTTC.

V is TRBV5-3 and J is TRBJ2-7; D may be TRBD1 (5 bases). TRBV5-3 is known as an ORF, though its function is uncertain. CDR3 size: 12 residues. The V gene lost 7 bases and the J gene lost 7 bases, with 15 bases spanning the gap. The CDR3 loop is CARDSRAKEQYF. In DNA, the CDR3 is TGTGCCAGAGACTCCAGGGCGAAAGAGCAGTACTTC.

For this clone: Other DNA sequences in the same sample also yield this CDR3. The gene calls are TRBV12-3 or TRBV12-4 and TRBJ1-1; unclear D gene. This CDR3 is 13 amino acids long. The ends were cut back, 3 bases at V and 5 bases at J, with 10 bases in the middle. The CDR3 DNA follows: TGTGCCAGCAGTTTTTCCGGGTCGACTGAAGCTTTCTTT. Its translation: CASSFSGSTEAFF.

The V gene is TRBV9, the J gene TRBJ1-6; D call uncertain. The germline V and J ends were trimmed by 3 bases and 0 bases, with 10 bases remaining between them. Germline V gene sequence: CDR1 SGDLS, CDR2 YYNGEE. This CDR3 is built from 16 residues. CDR3 DNA sequence: TGTGCCAGCAGCGATGGACTCAGCTCCTATAATTCACCCCTCCACTTT. It translates to CASSDGLSSYNSPLHF.

This sequence joins TRBV5-1 and TRBJ2-2, with D maybe TRBD2 (6 bases). The CDR3 covers 16 residues. Trimming left V 4 bases short and J 5 bases short, with 18 bases between. Germline-derived CDR1 and CDR2 are SGHRS and YFSETQ. The CDR3 sequence: CASSTGPIGGTGELFF. As DNA, the CDR3 is TGCGCCAGCAGCACCGGACCGATTGGAGGGACCGGGGAGCTGTTTTTT.

The rearrangement uses TRBV9 and TRBJ1-3; D gene unclear. Germline-derived CDR1 and CDR2 are SGDLS and YYNGEE. This CDR3 spans 16 amino acids. The V gene lost 1 base and the J gene lost 2 bases, with 13 bases spanning the gap. The CDR3 region has the DNA TGTGCCAGCAGCGTATTGGCAGATGCAACTGGAAACACCATATATTTT. Encoded protein: CASSVLADATGNTIYF.

The V gene is TRBV2, the J gene TRBJ2-2; 7 nucleotides agree with TRBD1. CDR1 SNHLY and CDR2 FYNNEI come from the germline V gene. The CDR3 sequence is 15 residues long. The V and J ends lost 7 bases and 1 base, in that order; junction bases with no gene match: 6. The CDR3 DNA sequence: TGTGCCAGCAAACAAGGGACAGTGAACACCGGGGAGCTGTTTTTT. This encodes CASKQGTVNTGELFF.

V gene TRBV5-1 combines with J gene TRBJ1-5, with TRBD1 as a possible D gene (6 bases). Germline values: CDR1 SGHRS, CDR2 YFSETQ. There are 14 residues in the CDR3. Trimming took 0 bases from V and 5 from J, leaving 9 bases between them. The CDR3 DNA is TGCGCCAGCAGCTTGGCCGAGGGGGATCAGCCCCAGCATTTT. Its protein is CASSLAEGDQPQHF.

The chain carries TRBV2 and TRBJ1-2; a possible D gene is TRBD1 (6 bases). The germline CDR1 and CDR2 sequences are SNHLY and FYNNEI. This CDR3 has 15 residues. V was shortened by 0 bases and J by 6 bases, with 14 bases between the two germline ends. For the CDR3, the DNA is TGTGCCAGCAGTGAAGCGCCTGGGGGCTTAGATGGCTACACCTTC. Translation gives CASSEAPGGLDGYTF.

This chain joins TRBV19 and TRBJ1-2; TRBD1 is a possible D gene (5 bases). The germline V gene has CDR1 LNHDA and CDR2 SQIVND (reference sequence). CDR3 length equals 14 residues. Trimming took 1 base from V and 6 from J, leaving 12 bases between them. In DNA, the CDR3 is TGTGCCAGTAGTATAGTTGGGGCAGTAGATGGCTACACCTTC. It specifies CASSIVGAVDGYTF.

The chain joins TRBV3-1 (or the pseudogene TRBV3-2) to TRBJ2-1; the D gene is possibly TRBD2 (7 bases). Germline CDR1 LGHDT, CDR2 YNNKEL (reference sequence). Deletions cut 2 bases from V and 6 bases from J, with 14 bases between. The CDR3 spans 15 residues. The CDR3 bases are TGTGCCAGCAGCCAATATAGGGGAGGGGGCAATGAGCAGTTCTTC. It encodes CASSQYRGGGNEQFF.

The V gene is TRBV12-3 or TRBV12-4, the J gene TRBJ1-5; D is unresolved. The CDR3 consists of 13 residues. V shed 2 bases and J shed 4 bases, with 6 bases lying between them. The chain's CDR3 is CASSLRDNQPQHF. DNA of the CDR3: TGTGCCAGCAGTTTACGAGATAATCAGCCCCAGCATTTT.

This rearrangement joins TRBV19 to TRBJ1-5; 9 bases agree with TRBD1. The trim removed 2 bases at V and 8 bases at J, leaving 13 bases unmatched. Germline V lookup: CDR1 LNHDA, CDR2 SQIVND (reference sequence). This CDR3 is built from 17 residues. The CDR3 loop reads CASSIRDRAPSREPQHF. The DNA for the CDR3 is TGTGCCAGTAGTATACGGGACAGGGCCCCATCGAGGGAGCCCCAGCATTTT.

The DNA for the CDR3 is TGTGCCAGCAGTTCCGGACTAGCGGGGCCCTACGAGCAGTACTTC. It encodes CASSSGLAGPYEQYF. The chain recombines TRBV6-5 with TRBJ2-7, with TRBD2 matching over 12 bases. Trimming removed 4 bases from V and 2 bases from J; junction bases left unmatched: 3. This CDR3 spans 15 amino acids. Germline V lookup: CDR1 MNHEY, CDR2 SVGAGI.

This clone was picked up one time. The rearrangement links TRBV6-5 to TRBJ1-2; TRBD1 agrees at 10 bases. This CDR3 region has 16 residues. V shed 1 base and J 5 bases; nucleotides not matched to a gene: 7. CDR1 is MNHEY, CDR2 SVGAGI, per germline. For the CDR3, the DNA is TGTGCCAGCAGTTACTTACCTTTGGACAGGGGGTATGGCTACACCTTC. It is translated as CASSYLPLDRGYGYTF.

This chain links TRBV25-1 with TRBJ2-3; 8 nucleotides line up with TRBD2. There are 15 residues in the CDR3. Trimming at V came to 8 bases and at J to 1 base, leaving 8 bases not matched to a gene. Germline V gives CDR1 MGHDK, CDR2 SYGVNS. The CDR3 here is CASGQRRGGTDTQYF. The DNA of the CDR3 is TGTGCCAGCGGCCAGCGGCGGGGGGGCACAGATACGCAGTATTTT.

This rearrangement joins TRBV14 to TRBJ2-1; 8 bases fit TRBD2. Germline V lookup: CDR1 SGHDN, CDR2 FVKESK. Germline trimming cut 2 bases from V and 6 bases from J; bases unmatched to any gene: 6. The CDR3 spans 15 residues. CDR3 coding DNA: TGTGCCAGCAGCCAAATTGGCGGGAGGATCAATGAGCAGTTCTTC. This encodes CASSQIGGRINEQFF.

V gene TRBV30 combines with J gene TRBJ2-7, with D perhaps TRBD1 (5 bases). From germline, CDR1 is GTSNPN and CDR2 SVGIG (reference sequence). V was pared by 5 bases and J by 6 bases, with 17 bases between. The CDR3 spans 13 residues. The chain's CDR3 is CAWEPTGFSEQYF. CDR3 coding DNA: TGTGCCTGGGAACCTACAGGCTTTAGCGAGCAGTACTTC.

The chain recombines TRBV24-1 with TRBJ2-1; 7 bases match TRBD2. The germline V gene encodes CDR1 KGHDR and CDR2 SFDVKD. The ends lost 4 bases at V and 0 bases at J; junction bases unmatched: 14. CDR3 length equals 19 residues. As DNA, the CDR3 is TGTGCCACCAGTGACTCGACGCCCCCGGGAGGTAACTCCTACAATGAGCAGTTCTTC. This encodes CATSDSTPPGGNSYNEQFF.

In its sample, this clone was seen a few times. The chain recombines TRBV3-1 (or the pseudogene TRBV3-2) with TRBJ2-5; unclear D gene. The germline V gene encodes CDR1 LGHDT and CDR2 YNNKEL (reference sequence). The CDR3 is 12 amino acids. Deletions cut 5 bases from V and 6 bases from J, with 10 bases between. CDR3 in amino acids: CASSDDWQTQYF. In nucleotides, the CDR3 is TGTGCCAGCAGCGACGACTGGCAGACCCAGTACTTC.

The chain recombines TRBV3-1 (or the pseudogene TRBV3-2) with TRBJ1-2; no clear D. Germline CDR1 LGHDT, CDR2 YNNKEL (reference sequence). The CDR3 has 15 residues. Trimming left V 3 bases short and J 4 bases short, with 15 bases between. CDR3 amino acids: CASSHQNKAGYGYTF. The CDR3 DNA reads TGTGCCAGCAGCCATCAAAACAAGGCGGGCTATGGCTACACCTTC.

V is TRBV28 and J is TRBJ1-2; D might be TRBD1 (5 bases). Trimming shortened V by 3 bases and J by 5 bases, and 10 bases separated the two germline ends. This CDR3 spans 13 amino acids. CDR1 and CDR2 from the germline V gene are MDHEN and SYDVKM. The CDR3 loop is CASSFRVEYGYTF. CDR3 coding DNA: TGTGCCAGCAGTTTCAGGGTAGAGTATGGCTACACCTTC.

The chain joins TRBV9 to TRBJ1-5, with TRBD1 identical over 9 bases. The CDR3 extends over 15 amino acids. Germline V CDR1 and CDR2: SGDLS, YYNGEE. Unmatched junction bases numbered 5, after V lost 3 bases and J lost 4 bases. The DNA for the CDR3 is TGTGCCAGCAGCGCGGCGGGACAGGGAAATCAGCCCCAGCATTTT. It encodes CASSAAGQGNQPQHF.

J is TRBJ2-3 and V is TRBV4-3; weak D call: TRBD2 (6 bases). V lost 0 bases and J 2 bases, leaving 12 bases between the germline ends. CDR3 length equals 16 residues. Per germline, CDR1 LGHNA and CDR2 YSLEER. CDR3 DNA: TGCGCCAGCAGCCAAGATCCGGGACTTTTCACAGATACGCAGTATTTT. Translating gives CASSQDPGLFTDTQYF.

This clone showed up just once. The same CDR3 can be traced to other DNA sequences in this sample. This chain joins TRBV2 and TRBJ2-5; unclear D gene. Trimming removed 6 bases at V and 5 bases at J, with 13 bases between. The CDR3 consists of 13 residues. Germline assignment: CDR1 SNHLY and CDR2 FYNNEI. CDR3 nucleotides: TGTGCCAGCAGCCCAAGTGGTGGCGAGACCCAGTACTTC. Translating it yields CASSPSGGETQYF.

This clone was observed a handful of times. J is TRBJ1-1 and V is TRBV9, with a possible D match to TRBD1 (6 bases). Germline V gene lookup returns CDR1 SGDLS and CDR2 YYNGEE. This CDR3 is 13 amino acids long. Trimming left V 3 bases short and J 7 bases short, with 13 bases between. CDR3 DNA: TGTGCCAGCAGCGCTTTCACAGGGATTGAAGCTTTCTTT. Amino acids: CASSAFTGIEAFF. The complete variable domain, with remaining parts taken from reference TRBV9 and TRBJ1-1, reads DSGVTQTPKHLITATGQRVTLRCSPRSGDLSVYWYQQSLDQGLQFLIQYYNGEERAKGNILERFSAQQFPDLHSELNLSSLELGDSALYFCASSAFTGIEAFFGQGTRLTVV.